Below, 6 T cell receptor beta chains from the same sample are listed, as sequenced in a study of OX40 agonist ivuxolimab in advanced cancers. The library came from the immunoSEQ multiplex PCR assay. The table comes from immuneACCESS by way of TCRdb, which keeps in-frame sequences with V and J called. Part of the clones is missing from these tables; in studies checked, under half for an unresolved V gene and the rest for unknown reasons. The sample contains around 40,000 clones, around 87% of them found a single time. The ten biggest clones cover roughly 3.7% of the sample. This specimen consisted of CD4+ or CD8+ T cells sorted from blood, obtained in a trial of the OX40 agonist ivuxolimab. These receptors were taken from an adult with an advanced solid tumor such as melanoma, head and neck, liver or kidney cancer.

This clone was recorded a few times. The V call is TRBV7-9, the J call TRBJ1-6; D might be TRBD1 (6 bases). Germline CDR1 reads SEHNR; CDR2 reads FQNEAQ (reference sequence). The CDR3 sequence is 16 residues long. V was pared by 4 bases and J by 7 bases, with 17 bases between. CDR3 loop: CASSSPPGHTNSPLHF. CDR3 in DNA: TGTGCCAGCAGCTCGCCCCCGGGACACACCAATTCACCCCTCCACTTT. The entire variable domain, with the rest obtained from reference TRBV7-9 and TRBJ1-6, is as follows: DTGVSQNPRHKITKRGQNVTFRCDPISEHNRLYWYRQTLGQGPEFLTYFQNEAQLEKSRLLSDRFSAERPKGSFSTLEIQRTEQGDSAMYLCASSSPPGHTNSPLHFGNGTRLTVT.

This clone was seen a few times. V gene TRBV2 combines with J gene TRBJ2-6, with D maybe TRBD1 (6 bases). The V end lost 10 bases, the J end lost 1 base, and 8 bases lay between the germline ends. Germline loops: CDR1 SNHLY, CDR2 FYNNEI. The CDR3 totals 13 residues. The CDR3 region is CANRESGANVLTF. In DNA form, the CDR3 reads TGTGCCAACAGGGAGTCTGGGGCCAACGTCCTGACTTTC. The entire variable domain, with the rest obtained from reference TRBV2 and TRBJ2-6, is as follows: EPEVTQTPSHQVTQMGQEVILRCVPISNHLYFYWYRQILGQKVEFLVSFYNNEISEKSEIFDDQFSVERPDGSNFTLKIRSTKLEDSAMYFCANRESGANVLTFGAGSRLTVL.

The chain links TRBV10-3 to TRBJ2-7; 9 bases line up with TRBD2. Unmatched junction bases numbered 6, after V lost 10 bases and J lost 2 bases. Germline loops: CDR1 ENHRY, CDR2 SYGVKD. The CDR3 covers 13 residues. CDR3 sequence reads: CATRTSEAYEQYF. The CDR3 DNA sequence: TGTGCCACCCGGACTAGCGAGGCCTACGAGCAGTACTTC.

V usage is TRBV28 and J usage is TRBJ2-1; D remains unclear. The CDR3 length is 13 residues. Trimming shortened V by 6 bases and J by 12 bases, and 18 bases separated the two germline ends. The germline CDR1 and CDR2 sequences are MDHEN and SYDVKM. The CDR3 here is CASSSPPGNGQFF. The CDR3 coding sequence is TGTGCCAGCAGCTCACCCCCTGGGAACGGGCAGTTCTTC.

This clone appeared once. The chain recombines TRBV9 with TRBJ2-5, with TRBD2 matching 10 bases. The closer fit of TRBJ2-7 to the DNA end suggests the J call may be wrong. Germline assignment: CDR1 SGDLS and CDR2 YYNGEE. The CDR3 is made up of 15 amino acids. In DNA form, the CDR3 reads TGTGCCAGCAGCTCGGGACTAGCGTATTCCTACGAGCAGTACTTC. Translated, it gives CASSSGLAYSYEQYF.

V is TRBV7-3 and J is TRBJ2-3, with 13 bases fitting TRBD2. CDR1 and CDR2 (germline): SGHTA, FQGTGA. The CDR3 loop spans 16 amino acids. V shed 5 bases, J shed 5 bases, and the junction held 7 bases outside the gene matches. The chain's CDR3 is CASSAQRLAGGDTQYF. DNA of the CDR3: TGTGCCAGCAGCGCACAGCGACTAGCGGGAGGAGATACGCAGTATTTT.